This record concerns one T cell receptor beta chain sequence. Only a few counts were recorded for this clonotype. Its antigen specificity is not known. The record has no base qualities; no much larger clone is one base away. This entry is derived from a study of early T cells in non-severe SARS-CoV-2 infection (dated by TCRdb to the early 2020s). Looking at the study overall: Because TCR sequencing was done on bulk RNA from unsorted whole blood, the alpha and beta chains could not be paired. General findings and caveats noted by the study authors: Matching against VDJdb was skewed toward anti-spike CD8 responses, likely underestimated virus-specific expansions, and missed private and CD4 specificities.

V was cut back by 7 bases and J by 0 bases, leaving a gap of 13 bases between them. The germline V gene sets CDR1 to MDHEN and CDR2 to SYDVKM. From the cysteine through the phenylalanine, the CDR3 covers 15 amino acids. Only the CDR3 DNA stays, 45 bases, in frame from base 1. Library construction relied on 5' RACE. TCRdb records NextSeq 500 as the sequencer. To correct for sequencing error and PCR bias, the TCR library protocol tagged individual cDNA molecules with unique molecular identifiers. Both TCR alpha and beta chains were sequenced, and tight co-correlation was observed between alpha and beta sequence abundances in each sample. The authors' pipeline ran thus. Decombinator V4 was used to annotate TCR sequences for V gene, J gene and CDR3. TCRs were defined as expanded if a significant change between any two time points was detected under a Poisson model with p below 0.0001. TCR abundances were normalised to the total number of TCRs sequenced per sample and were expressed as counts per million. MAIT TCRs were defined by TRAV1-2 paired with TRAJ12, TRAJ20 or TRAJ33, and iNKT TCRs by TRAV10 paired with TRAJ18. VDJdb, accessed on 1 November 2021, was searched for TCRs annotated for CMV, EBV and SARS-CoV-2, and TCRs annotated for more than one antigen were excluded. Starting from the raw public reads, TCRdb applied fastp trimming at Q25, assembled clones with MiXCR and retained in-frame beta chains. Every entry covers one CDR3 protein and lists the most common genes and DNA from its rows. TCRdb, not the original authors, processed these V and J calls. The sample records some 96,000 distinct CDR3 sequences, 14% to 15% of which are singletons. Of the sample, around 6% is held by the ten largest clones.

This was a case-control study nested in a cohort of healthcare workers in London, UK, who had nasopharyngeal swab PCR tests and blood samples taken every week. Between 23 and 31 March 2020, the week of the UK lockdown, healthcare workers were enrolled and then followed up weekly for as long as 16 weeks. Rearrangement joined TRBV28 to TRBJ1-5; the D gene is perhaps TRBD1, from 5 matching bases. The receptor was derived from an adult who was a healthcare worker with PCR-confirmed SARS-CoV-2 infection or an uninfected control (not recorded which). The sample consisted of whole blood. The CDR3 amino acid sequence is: CASNAFGGSNQPQHF. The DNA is TGTGCCAGCAACGCCTTCGGGGGTAGCAATCAGCCCCAGCATTTT.